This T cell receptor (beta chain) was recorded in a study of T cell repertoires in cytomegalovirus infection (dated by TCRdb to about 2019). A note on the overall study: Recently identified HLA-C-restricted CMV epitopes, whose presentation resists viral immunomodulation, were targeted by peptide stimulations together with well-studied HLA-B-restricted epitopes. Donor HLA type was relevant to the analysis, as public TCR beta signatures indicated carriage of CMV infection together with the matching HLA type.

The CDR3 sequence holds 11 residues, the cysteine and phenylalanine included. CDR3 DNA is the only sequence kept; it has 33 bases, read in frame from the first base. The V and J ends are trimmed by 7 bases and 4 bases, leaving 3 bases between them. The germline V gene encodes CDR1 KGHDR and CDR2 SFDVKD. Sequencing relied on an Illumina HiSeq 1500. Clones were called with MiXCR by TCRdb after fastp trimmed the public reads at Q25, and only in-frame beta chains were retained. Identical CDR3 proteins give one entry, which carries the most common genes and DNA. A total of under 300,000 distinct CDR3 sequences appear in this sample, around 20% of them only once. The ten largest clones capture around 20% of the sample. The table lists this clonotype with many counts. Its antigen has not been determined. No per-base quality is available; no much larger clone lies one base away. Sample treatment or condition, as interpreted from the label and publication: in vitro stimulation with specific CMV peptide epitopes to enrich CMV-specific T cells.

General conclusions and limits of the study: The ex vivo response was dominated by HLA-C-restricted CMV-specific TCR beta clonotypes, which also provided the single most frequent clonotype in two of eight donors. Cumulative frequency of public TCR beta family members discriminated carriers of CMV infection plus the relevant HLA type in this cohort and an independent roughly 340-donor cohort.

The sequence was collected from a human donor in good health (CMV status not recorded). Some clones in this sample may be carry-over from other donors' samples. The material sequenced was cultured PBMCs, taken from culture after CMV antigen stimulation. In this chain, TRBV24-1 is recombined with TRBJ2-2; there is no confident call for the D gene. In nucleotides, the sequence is TGTGCCACCAGCCGCACCGGGGAGCTGTTTTTT. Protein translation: CATSRTGELFF.